This TCR beta chain came from a study of CD8+ T cells in alopecia areata. Across the study: Treated patients took oral tofacitinib at 5 to 10 mg twice daily. Tofacitinib lasted 6 to 18 months, then 6 months off drug.

CDR3 length: 14 residues. V was shortened by 4 bases and J by 7 bases, with 16 bases between the two germline ends. The germline V gene encodes CDR1 SNHLY and CDR2 FYNNEI. A remark on this clone: Its antigen is not known.

Sampling of alopecia areata patients yielded lesional scalp punch biopsies as well as peripheral blood. Overall study results and limits: For lesional scalp, especially alopecia totalis/universalis, clonality was higher than in normal scalp.

Following RNA extraction, reverse transcription yielded cDNA that acted as the sequencing template. Using immunoSEQ multiplex PCR, the repertoire was profiled, and TCRdb retains in-frame clones only, with some absent. The profile covers some 5,000 clones, with roughly three fifths appearing a single time and around 15% taken by the ten largest. The sequence came from a human donor with alopecia areata. The sequenced material came from skin. V is TRBV2 and J is TRBJ1-2; D unresolved. In DNA form, the CDR3 reads TGTGCCAGCAGTGGAGAGTCCCAAGAAACTGGCTACACCTTC. As protein: CASSGESQETGYTF.